Sequencing of this TCR beta chain was carried out in a study of molecular identifiers for immune sequencing clone quantification. Using its own MiXCR run on the PCR reads, TCRdb lists one record per CDR3 protein. The sample has about 640,000 distinct CDR3 sequences; 15% to 20% are singletons. In the case of this clonotype: With a much larger clone just one base away, this may be a read error.

This clonotype was sampled from a human donor in good health. Some libraries in this study had Jurkat cell RNA spiked in. Sequencing was done on a sample of naive CD8+ T cells from blood, with Jurkat cell RNA spiked in. As to subset: FACS-sorted CD8+CD4-CCR7+CD45RA+ naive T cells.

The CDR3 region has the DNA TGTGCCAGCAGTTTAGCCAGGAGGCGAGATACGCAGTATTTT. Translated, it gives CASSLARRRDTQYF. The chain employs TRBV12-3 or TRBV12-4 and TRBJ2-3; the D gene is possibly TRBD2 (5 bases). The CDR3 contains 14 residues. The ends were cut back, 0 bases at V and 5 bases at J, with 9 bases in the middle.